This T cell receptor (beta chain) was sequenced in a study of cytomegalovirus exposure and HLA in healthy donors. Study background: Genotyping showed less than 85% of about 370 donors falling in the Caucasian-associated ancestry cluster.

With regard to this clone: Antigen: not known.

CDR1 and CDR2 (germline): PRHDT, FYEKMQ (reference sequence). This CDR3 is 14 amino acids long. V was cut by 5 bases and J by 7 bases, with 15 bases left in between. It was with 60 Vbeta and 13 Jbeta primers that the PCR ran. As originally analysed: Among the unique TCR beta chains that a later analysis counted, about 85 million in all, 9.5 million to 12 million were shared. The data were produced by immunoSEQ multiplex PCR, yet TCRdb's version contains in-frame clones alone and is incomplete. The DNA was the basis for D and trimming; V, J and clone size are from that table. Seen here are roughly 180,000 clones, around 80% observed once, and the top ten hold about 2.5%. Broader study findings: One variant, a missense change in DCLRE1C, was linked in a later analysis to TCR beta V- and J-gene trimming. A previous analysis found most TCR beta V segments productive roughly 87% or roughly 30% of the time.

This receptor was taken from a woman aged 30 to 39 in good health and CMV-seropositive. Sample: PBMCs. The chain is built from TRBV13 and TRBJ1-5; D not resolved. The CDR3 region has the DNA TGTGCCAGCAGCGTAGACGGTAAGCGCCAGCCCCAGCATTTT. Amino acids: CASSVDGKRQPQHF.